Listed here are 4 T cell receptor beta chains from one sample, sequenced in a study of cytomegalovirus exposure and HLA in healthy donors. Amplification used 60 Vbeta primers and 13 Jbeta primers. The table came from immunoSEQ multiplex PCR; TCRdb's copy has only in-frame clones and leaves some out. The table has around 190,000 clones, roughly 85% seen once; the top ten hold approximately 2.2%. The specimen sequenced was PBMCs. Source of these receptors: a woman aged 50 to 60 in good health and CMV-seronegative.

The chain has TRBV9 and TRBJ2-7; TRBD1 might be the D (5 bases). The CDR3 is 15 amino acids. Trimming stripped 0 bases from V and 1 base from J, with 11 bases between. The germline CDR1 and CDR2 sequences are SGDLS and YYNGEE. CDR3 loop: CASSVGTKNSYEQYF. The CDR3 DNA reads as TGTGCCAGCAGCGTAGGGACAAAGAATTCCTACGAGCAGTACTTC.

The genes are TRBV5-1 and TRBJ1-1; no clear D. There are 14 residues in the CDR3. Germline CDR1 and CDR2: SGHRS and YFSETQ. V was trimmed by 1 base and J by 1 base, leaving 8 bases between them. The CDR3 spells CASSLRAQNTEAFF. CDR3 nucleotide sequence: TGCGCCAGCAGCTTGCGTGCGCAGAACACTGAAGCTTTCTTT.

The J gene is TRBJ2-1, the V gene TRBV2; TRBD2 matches at 7 bases. The germline V gene encodes CDR1 SNHLY and CDR2 FYNNEI. This CDR3 has 13 amino acids. The V gene end was trimmed by 8 bases and the J gene end by 12 bases; junction bases not matched to a gene: 13. CDR3 loop: CASPNASGQVQFF. The DNA of the CDR3 is TGTGCCAGCCCAAACGCTAGCGGCCAAGTGCAGTTCTTC.

The chain employs TRBV4-1 and TRBJ2-7; D uncertain. Germline lookup yields CDR1 MGHRA and CDR2 YSYEKL. V lost 5 bases to trimming and J lost 1 base, with 9 bases between them. This CDR3 comprises 13 residues. This CDR3 is CASSSLFSYEQYF. The CDR3 nucleotides read TGCGCCAGCAGCTCTCTGTTTTCCTACGAGCAGTACTTC.